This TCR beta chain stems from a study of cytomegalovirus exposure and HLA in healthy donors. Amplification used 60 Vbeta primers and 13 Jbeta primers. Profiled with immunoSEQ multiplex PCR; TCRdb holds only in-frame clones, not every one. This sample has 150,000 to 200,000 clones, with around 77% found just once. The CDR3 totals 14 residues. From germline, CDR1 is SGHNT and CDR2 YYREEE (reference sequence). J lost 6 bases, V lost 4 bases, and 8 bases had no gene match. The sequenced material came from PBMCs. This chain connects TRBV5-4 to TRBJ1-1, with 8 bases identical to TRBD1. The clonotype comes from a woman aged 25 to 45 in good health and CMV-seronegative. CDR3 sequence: CASSLTRTGSEAFF. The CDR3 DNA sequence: TGTGCCAGCAGCCTGACCCGGACAGGGTCTGAAGCTTTCTTT.